This is a list of T cell receptor beta chains from one sample in a study of identical twins. TCRdb reprocessed the 5' RACE reads via MiXCR and lists one record per CDR3 protein. There are roughly 710,000 distinct CDR3 sequences in the sample; over 5% occur only once, and roughly 1.8% lies in the top ten. Sequenced: naive T cells sorted from blood. These receptors were obtained from a man aged 18-30 years in good health. Each CDR3 is given with its conserved first and last residue. The D gene is left open where the match is weak. Clone size appears in some rows only: once, few, many, or a class for an expanded clone.

clone_size d_call j_call v_call cdr3_aa cdr3_nt
- - TRBJ2-7 TRBV12-3/TRBV12-4 CASSLRGKAYEQYF TGTGCCAGCAGTTTACGAGGAAAAGCCTACGAGCAGTACTTC
few TRBD1 TRBJ2-7 TRBV7-9 CASSLVGTGGWEQYF TGTGCCAGCAGCTTAGTCGGGACAGGGGGCTGGGAGCAGTACTTC
- - TRBJ1-2 TRBV12-3/TRBV12-4 CASSPAGVEYGYTF TGTGCCAGCAGCCCGGCAGGGGTAGAGTATGGCTACACCTTC
few - TRBJ2-3 TRBV6-5 CASSYSRVGTDTQYF TGTGCCAGCAGTTACTCGAGGGTCGGCACAGATACGCAGTATTTT
many - TRBJ2-7 TRBV5-6 CASSLGGIEQYF TGTGCCAGCAGCTTAGGAGGGATCGAGCAGTACTTC
- - TRBJ1-1 TRBV3-1 CASSQAFTGRSNTEAFF TGTGCCAGCAGCCAAGCGTTCACCGGACGGTCGAACACTGAAGCTTTCTTT
few - TRBJ2-5 TRBV25-1 CASSSWDTRSEVWQETQYF TGTGCCAGCAGCTCCTGGGATACAAGGAGCGAAGTGTGGCAAGAGACCCAGTACTTC
few TRBD1 TRBJ2-6 TRBV20-1 CSARQGSSGANVLTF TGCAGTGCCCGACAGGGAAGCTCTGGGGCCAACGTCCTGACTTTC
few - TRBJ2-6 TRBV27 CASRVFGANVLTF TGTGCCAGCAGGGTTTTTGGGGCCAACGTCCTGACTTTC
many - TRBJ1-2 TRBV6-5 CASSFTGRQEAGYTF TGTGCCAGCAGTTTTACCGGGAGACAGGAGGCTGGCTACACCTTC
many - TRBJ1-2 TRBV6-2/TRBV6-3 CASSYERGYYGYTF TGTGCCAGCAGTTACGAGCGGGGTTACTATGGCTACACCTTC
few TRBD1 TRBJ1-4 TRBV12-3/TRBV12-4 CASSFDRGFATNEKLFF TGTGCCAGCAGTTTCGACAGGGGCTTTGCAACTAATGAAAAACTGTTTTTT
- TRBD2 TRBJ2-1 TRBV20-1 CSAKEGLGTISYNEQFF TGCAGTGCAAAAGAGGGACTAGGGACAATTTCCTACAATGAGCAGTTCTTC
many - TRBJ2-2 TRBV27 CASSSSTTATPNTGELFF TGTGCCAGCAGTTCTAGTACTACAGCGACTCCGAACACCGGGGAGCTGTTTTTT
few - TRBJ2-1 TRBV30 CAVTLTRYNEQFF TGTGCCGTAACCCTTACCCGTTACAATGAGCAGTTCTTC
many TRBD1 TRBJ1-5 TRBV12-3/TRBV12-4 CASNDRGGSNQPQHF TGTGCCAGCAATGACAGGGGAGGTTCCAATCAGCCCCAGCATTTT
many TRBD2 TRBJ2-1 TRBV20-1 CSARAGTSGHSYNEQFF TGCAGTGCTAGGGCAGGGACTAGCGGACATTCCTACAATGAGCAGTTCTTC
few TRBD2 TRBJ2-2 TRBV29-1 CSARHLAGENTGELFF TGCAGCGCTAGACACCTAGCGGGGGAGAACACCGGGGAGCTGTTTTTT
many - TRBJ2-1 TRBV7-9 CASSLGLGNEQFF TGTGCCAGCAGCTTAGGACTTGGCAATGAGCAGTTCTTC
few - TRBJ2-1 TRBV20-1 CSARRPGTVRGEQFF TGCAGTGCTAGGAGGCCCGGGACCGTCCGAGGTGAGCAGTTCTTC
- TRBD2 TRBJ2-7 TRBV20-1 CSAREATLAGGPYEQYF TGCAGTGCTAGAGAGGCGACCCTAGCGGGAGGCCCCTACGAGCAGTACTTC
many - TRBJ2-2 TRBV5-5 CASSLAQVSGELFF TGTGCCAGCAGCTTGGCCCAGGTTTCCGGGGAGCTGTTTTTT
many TRBD2 TRBJ2-5 TRBV20-1 CSARDTASGTPGETQYF TGCAGTGCTAGAGATACAGCTAGCGGAACGCCCGGAGAGACCCAGTACTTC
many - TRBJ2-1 TRBV10-3 CAISAHRDQSYNEQFF TGTGCCATCAGCGCACACCGGGACCAATCCTACAATGAGCAGTTCTTC
- TRBD2 TRBJ2-1 TRBV20-1 CSAPTGGSSYNEQFF TGCAGTGCCCCTACGGGCGGGAGCTCCTACAATGAGCAGTTCTTC
- TRBD1 TRBJ1-2 TRBV12-3/TRBV12-4 CASSGGPRQGSGRGYTF TGTGCCAGCAGCGGGGGGCCGAGACAGGGATCGGGTCGGGGCTACACCTTC
- - TRBJ2-5 TRBV6-2/TRBV6-3 CASNPTANQETQYF TGTGCCAGCAATCCGACAGCCAACCAAGAGACCCAGTACTTC
- - TRBJ2-7 TRBV29-1 CSGRGGYEQYF TGCAGCGGTAGGGGGGGCTACGAGCAGTACTTC
many - TRBJ2-1 TRBV21-1 CASSKEETGGRSYNEQFF TGTGCCAGCAGCAAAGAGGAGACGGGAGGCCGCTCCTACAATGAGCAGTTCTTC
many TRBD2 TRBJ2-3 TRBV10-3 CAIGLARDPNTQYF TGTGCCATCGGACTAGCGCGAGACCCTAATACGCAGTATTTT
- - TRBJ2-3 TRBV24-1 CATRREGTDTQYF TGTGCCACCAGGCGGGAAGGCACAGATACGCAGTATTTT
- - TRBJ2-5 TRBV6-2/TRBV6-3 CASSRPGATQYF TGTGCCAGCTCTCGTCCCGGGGCGACCCAGTACTTC
few - TRBJ2-1 TRBV7-2 CASSSPDVYNEQFF TGTGCCAGCAGCTCCCCAGACGTTTACAATGAGCAGTTCTTC
many TRBD1 TRBJ1-1 TRBV29-1 CSVRGQGVTEAFF TGCAGCGTCCGAGGACAGGGAGTCACTGAAGCTTTCTTT
- - TRBJ2-3 TRBV14 CASSRIAASTDTQYF TGTGCCAGCAGCAGAATAGCGGCTAGCACAGATACGCAGTATTTT
few - TRBJ2-7 TRBV3-1 CASSQNDRLYEQYF TGTGCCAGCAGCCAAAATGACAGACTTTACGAGCAGTACTTC
many - TRBJ1-6 TRBV12-3/TRBV12-4 CASSPRRDNSPLHF TGTGCCAGCAGTCCCCGCAGGGACAATTCACCCCTCCACTTT
- - TRBJ2-3 TRBV2 CASSEGLDTQYF TGTGCCAGCAGCGAAGGACTCGATACTCAGTATTTT
many - TRBJ2-2 TRBV27 CASSLIAGELFF TGTGCCAGCAGTTTAATCGCCGGGGAGCTGTTTTTT
many TRBD2 TRBJ2-3 TRBV20-1 CSARGLAGVFDTQYF TGCAGTGCTAGAGGTCTAGCGGGAGTATTCGATACGCAGTATTTT
few TRBD2 TRBJ2-5 TRBV7-6 CASSLGGGNLETQYF TGTGCCAGCAGCTTGGGCGGGGGGAATCTAGAGACCCAGTACTTC
- - TRBJ1-1 TRBV30 CAWSLGMNTEAFF TGTGCCTGGAGTTTGGGCATGAACACTGAAGCTTTCTTT
- TRBD2 TRBJ2-1 TRBV11-2 CASSLEGAGVPYNEQVF TGTGCCAGCAGCTTAGAGGGAGCGGGAGTCCCCTACAATGAGCAGGTCTTC
many - TRBJ2-1 TRBV18 CASSPRQGTYNEQFF TGTGCCAGCTCACCTCGGCAGGGCACCTACAATGAGCAGTTCTTC
few TRBD1 TRBJ2-2 TRBV12-3/TRBV12-4 CASSLGSGGRTGELFF TGTGCCAGCAGTTTAGGATCAGGGGGTAGGACCGGGGAGCTGTTTTTT
many - TRBJ2-1 TRBV20-1 CSALDRVYYEQFF TGCAGTGCCCTAGACCGGGTTTACTATGAGCAGTTCTTC
few - TRBJ2-2 TRBV7-9 CASSRGESELFF TGTGCCAGCAGCCGGGGAGAGTCGGAGCTGTTTTTT
- TRBD1 TRBJ2-5 TRBV12-3/TRBV12-4 CASRPTGRETQYF TGTGCCAGCAGACCGACAGGGCGCGAGACCCAGTACTTC
- - TRBJ2-6 TRBV12-3/TRBV12-4 CASSPIILAGANVLTF TGTGCCAGCAGTCCGATAATACTAGCTGGGGCCAACGTCCTGACTTTC
few - TRBJ2-1 TRBV5-1 CASSLASEGPEFF TGCGCCAGCAGCTTGGCCTCTGAAGGCCCAGAGTTCTTC
few TRBD1 TRBJ2-1 TRBV11-3 CASSLGQGVFNEQFF TGTGCCAGCAGCTTGGGACAGGGGGTTTTCAATGAGCAGTTCTTC
few - TRBJ1-5 TRBV7-8 CASSLALIQPQHF TGTGCCAGCAGCTTAGCTTTAATTCAGCCCCAGCATTTT
- - TRBJ2-3 TRBV29-1 CSVEDSVSLGDTQYF TGCAGCGTTGAAGATTCGGTCTCACTGGGAGATACGCAGTATTTT
- - TRBJ2-3 TRBV3-1 CASSQFVPGGGSPTDTQYF TGTGCCAGCAGCCAATTCGTGCCCGGAGGAGGGAGTCCCACAGATACGCAGTATTTT
- - TRBJ2-5 TRBV6-1 CASSELGLSIAQYF TGTGCCAGCAGTGAACTGGGCCTCTCAATCGCCCAGTACTTC
- TRBD1 TRBJ2-7 TRBV2 CASSVTGEERYF TGTGCCAGCAGTGTCACAGGGGAAGAACGGTACTTC